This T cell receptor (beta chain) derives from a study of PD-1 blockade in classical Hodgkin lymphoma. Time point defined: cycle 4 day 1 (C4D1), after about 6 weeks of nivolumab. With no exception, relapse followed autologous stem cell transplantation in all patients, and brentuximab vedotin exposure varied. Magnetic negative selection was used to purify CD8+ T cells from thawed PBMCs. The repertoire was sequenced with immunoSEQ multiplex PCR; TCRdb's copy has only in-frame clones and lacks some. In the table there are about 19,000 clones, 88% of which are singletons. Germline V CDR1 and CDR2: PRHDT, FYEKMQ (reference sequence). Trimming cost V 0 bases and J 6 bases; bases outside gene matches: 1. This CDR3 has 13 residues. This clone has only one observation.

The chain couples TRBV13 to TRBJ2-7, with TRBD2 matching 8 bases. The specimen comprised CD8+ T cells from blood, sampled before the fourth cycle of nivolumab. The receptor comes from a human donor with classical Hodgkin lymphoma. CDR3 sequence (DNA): TGTGCCAGCAGCTTAGGCCTAGCGGGCGAGCAGTACTTC. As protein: CASSLGLAGEQYF. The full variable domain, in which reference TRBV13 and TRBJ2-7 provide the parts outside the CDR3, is AAGVIQSPRHLIKEKRETATLKCYPIPRHDTVYWYQQGPGQDPQFLISFYEKMQSDKGSIPDRFSAQQFSDYHSELNMSSLELGDSALYFCASSLGLAGEQYFGPGTRLTVT.